This T cell receptor beta chain derives from a study of cytomegalovirus exposure and HLA in healthy donors. Study results and limitations: A later analysis reportedly found fewer N-insertions in an Asian-associated ancestry cluster than the roughly 670-donor mean. There were some V segments, including TRBV6-2 and TRBV6-3, excluded as indistinguishable. The study flagged 150 to 200 TCR beta chains as cytomegalovirus-associated.

Comment on this clone: Its antigen is still unknown.

The V gene end was trimmed by 1 base and the J gene end by 3 bases; junction bases not matched to a gene: 6. CDR3 length: 17 amino acids. Germline values: CDR1 MDHEN, CDR2 SYDVKM. Primers: 60 Vbeta forward and 13 Jbeta reverse. The repertoire was sequenced with immunoSEQ multiplex PCR; TCRdb's copy has only in-frame clones and lacks some. The sample lists 110,000 or so clones; around 77% were seen once. This TCR came from a man between 18 and 29 years old in good health and CMV-seropositive. The sequencing input was PBMCs. V is TRBV28 and J is TRBJ1-6, with 7 bases aligning to TRBD1. The CDR3 reads CASSLLQGVNYNSPLHF. The CDR3 DNA is TGTGCCAGCAGTTTATTGCAGGGGGTTAACTATAATTCACCCCTCCACTTT. The variable domain in full, with the rest retrieved from reference TRBV28 and TRBJ1-6, is DVKVTQSSRYLVKRTGEKVFLECVQDMDHENMFWYRQDPGLGLRLIYFSYDVKMKEKGDIPEGYSVSREKKERFSLILESASTNQTSMYLCASSLLQGVNYNSPLHFGNGTRLTVT.